This is a list of T cell receptor beta chains from one sample in a study of vaccination effects on CD4 cells after COVID-19. These receptors' targets are unknown. Sequencing used immunoSEQ multiplex PCR; TCRdb keeps in-frame clones, though not all of them. The data hold about 54,000 clones, with approximately 70% observed a single time. The source was CD4+ T cells from PBMCs cultured with SARS-CoV-2 spike peptides, collected before COVID-19 vaccination. The receptors come from a human donor who received a COVID-19 vaccine. CDR3s include the opening cysteine and the closing phenylalanine or tryptophan. Each record gives: J gene, D gene, V gene, clone size, CDR3 protein, CDR3 DNA. The D gene is left open where the match is weak. Clone sizes are given selectively: once, few, many, or a class where the clone is expanded.

j_gene: TRBJ1-4; d_gene: -; v_gene: TRBV5-5; abundance: -; CDR3aa: CASSLEYKSEKLFF; CDR3nt: TGTGCCAGCAGCTTGGAGTATAAAAGTGAAAAACTGTTTTTT
j_gene: TRBJ1-5; d_gene: -; v_gene: TRBV5-5; abundance: once; CDR3aa: CASSLATSPQPQHF; CDR3nt: TGTGCCAGCAGCTTGGCCACTTCTCCCCAGCCCCAGCATTTT
j_gene: TRBJ2-4; d_gene: TRBD2; v_gene: TRBV3-1/TRBV3-2; abundance: -; CDR3aa: CATSGGAKNIQYF; CDR3nt: TGTGCCACCTCGGGAGGGGCCAAAAACATTCAGTACTTC
j_gene: TRBJ1-2; d_gene: TRBD1; v_gene: TRBV7-2; abundance: -; CDR3aa: CASSFQSGGGYGYTF; CDR3nt: TGTGCCAGCAGCTTTCAGTCAGGGGGCGGGTATGGCTACACCTTC
j_gene: TRBJ2-1; d_gene: -; v_gene: TRBV15; abundance: -; CDR3aa: CATSKGGVGTNEQFF; CDR3nt: TGTGCCACCAGCAAAGGGGGGGTAGGCACCAATGAGCAGTTCTTC
j_gene: TRBJ2-5; d_gene: -; v_gene: TRBV7-2; abundance: -; CDR3aa: CASSYRTDPQETQYF; CDR3nt: TGTGCCAGCAGCTACCGGACAGATCCACAAGAGACCCAGTACTTC
j_gene: TRBJ1-1; d_gene: -; v_gene: TRBV20-1; abundance: -; CDR3aa: CSVPGNTEAFF; CDR3nt: TGCAGTGTTCCAGGGAACACTGAAGCTTTCTTT
j_gene: TRBJ1-1; d_gene: TRBD1; v_gene: TRBV2; abundance: few; CDR3aa: CASSETGTGIPGAFF; CDR3nt: TGTGCCAGCAGCGAAACCGGGACAGGGATACCTGGAGCTTTCTTT
j_gene: TRBJ2-5; d_gene: -; v_gene: TRBV28; abundance: -; CDR3aa: CASSPPDQETQYF; CDR3nt: TGTGCCAGCAGTCCGCCGGATCAAGAGACCCAGTACTTC
j_gene: TRBJ1-2; d_gene: -; v_gene: TRBV2; abundance: -; CDR3aa: CATTRTGNYGYTF; CDR3nt: TGTGCCACTACCCGGACGGGGAACTATGGCTACACCTTC
j_gene: TRBJ2-5; d_gene: -; v_gene: TRBV18; abundance: -; CDR3aa: CASSPPSGTETQYF; CDR3nt: TGTGCCAGCTCACCACCGTCAGGGACAGAGACCCAGTACTTC
j_gene: TRBJ1-1; d_gene: TRBD1; v_gene: TRBV18; abundance: few; CDR3aa: CASSFHAGGSGTEAFF; CDR3nt: TGTGCCAGCTCCTTCCATGCAGGGGGCAGTGGCACTGAAGCTTTCTTT
j_gene: TRBJ2-1; d_gene: -; v_gene: TRBV12-3/TRBV12-4; abundance: -; CDR3aa: CASSPTPRNEQFF; CDR3nt: TGTGCCAGCAGCCCAACACCGAGAAATGAGCAGTTCTTC
j_gene: TRBJ2-5; d_gene: -; v_gene: TRBV21-1; abundance: -; CDR3aa: CASSKALWGGVGQETQYF; CDR3nt: TGTGCCAGCAGCAAAGCGCTTTGGGGGGGAGTAGGGCAAGAGACCCAGTACTTC
j_gene: TRBJ2-7; d_gene: -; v_gene: TRBV28; abundance: -; CDR3aa: CASGRLVGGNYEQYF; CDR3nt: TGTGCCAGCGGCCGTTTGGTGGGGGGAAATTACGAGCAGTACTTC
j_gene: TRBJ1-1; d_gene: -; v_gene: TRBV21-1; abundance: once; CDR3aa: CASSKNRQITEAFF; CDR3nt: TGTGCCAGCAGCAAAAATAGACAGATCACTGAAGCTTTCTTT
j_gene: TRBJ1-5; d_gene: -; v_gene: TRBV4-1; abundance: -; CDR3aa: CASSQPLGNQPQHF; CDR3nt: TGCGCCAGCAGCCAACCCCTGGGCAATCAGCCCCAGCATTTT
j_gene: TRBJ2-1; d_gene: -; v_gene: TRBV5-4; abundance: -; CDR3aa: CASSVPALGEQFF; CDR3nt: TGTGCCAGCAGCGTGCCGGCCTTAGGTGAGCAGTTCTTC
j_gene: TRBJ2-5; d_gene: -; v_gene: TRBV10-3; abundance: -; CDR3aa: CAISDQQGQETQYF; CDR3nt: TGTGCCATCAGTGACCAGCAGGGCCAAGAGACCCAGTACTTC
j_gene: TRBJ2-1; d_gene: -; v_gene: TRBV6-5; abundance: few; CDR3aa: CASSYSGRDNEQFF; CDR3nt: TGTGCCAGCAGTTACTCGGGACGGGACAATGAGCAGTTCTTC
j_gene: TRBJ2-1; d_gene: -; v_gene: TRBV29-1; abundance: -; CDR3aa: CSVATQTYNEQFF; CDR3nt: TGCAGCGTTGCAACGCAGACCTACAATGAGCAGTTCTTC
j_gene: TRBJ2-7; d_gene: -; v_gene: TRBV28; abundance: -; CDR3aa: CASSSRTQQYF; CDR3nt: TGTGCCAGCAGCTCCCGGACCCAGCAGTACTTC
j_gene: TRBJ2-3; d_gene: TRBD2; v_gene: TRBV24-1; abundance: -; CDR3aa: CATSATSGRAGTDTQYF; CDR3nt: TGTGCCACCAGTGCGACTAGCGGGAGGGCCGGCACAGATACGCAGTATTTT
j_gene: TRBJ1-3; d_gene: -; v_gene: TRBV5-1; abundance: -; CDR3aa: CASSLGSDGNTIYF; CDR3nt: TGCGCCAGCAGCTTAGGGTCGGACGGAAACACCATATATTTT
j_gene: TRBJ1-4; d_gene: -; v_gene: TRBV5-4; abundance: few; CDR3aa: CASTRVEGANEKLFF; CDR3nt: TGTGCCAGCACCCGAGTTGAAGGGGCTAATGAAAAACTGTTTTTT
j_gene: TRBJ2-4; d_gene: TRBD1; v_gene: TRBV7-9; abundance: -; CDR3aa: CASSSMTGWAKNIQYF; CDR3nt: TGTGCCAGCAGCTCCATGACAGGGTGGGCCAAAAACATTCAGTACTTC
j_gene: TRBJ2-1; d_gene: TRBD1; v_gene: TRBV6-6; abundance: -; CDR3aa: CASSYSGQGTYNEQFF; CDR3nt: TGTGCCAGCAGTTATTCGGGACAGGGAACCTACAATGAGCAGTTCTTC
j_gene: TRBJ2-7; d_gene: -; v_gene: TRBV19; abundance: -; CDR3aa: CASSNLPGYEQYF; CDR3nt: TGTGCCAGTAGTAACCTCCCAGGTTACGAGCAGTACTTC
j_gene: TRBJ2-7; d_gene: -; v_gene: TRBV15; abundance: -; CDR3aa: CATSRAAFRSPSYEQYF; CDR3nt: TGTGCCACCAGCAGAGCGGCTTTTCGTTCCCCTTCCTACGAGCAGTACTTC
j_gene: TRBJ2-7; d_gene: TRBD2; v_gene: TRBV12-3/TRBV12-4; abundance: -; CDR3aa: CASSLARGKQYF; CDR3nt: TGTGCCAGCAGTTTAGCGCGGGGGAAGCAGTACTTC
j_gene: TRBJ1-1; d_gene: TRBD1; v_gene: TRBV2; abundance: -; CDR3aa: CATAGQEETEAFF; CDR3nt: TGTGCCACTGCGGGACAGGAAGAGACTGAAGCTTTCTTT
j_gene: TRBJ1-1; d_gene: TRBD1; v_gene: TRBV5-8; abundance: -; CDR3aa: CASSLRQGARVNTEAFF; CDR3nt: TGTGCCAGCAGCTTGAGGCAGGGGGCTCGGGTGAACACTGAAGCTTTCTTT
j_gene: TRBJ2-3; d_gene: -; v_gene: TRBV4-2; abundance: -; CDR3aa: CASSQDQFLGPADTQYF; CDR3nt: TGTGCCAGCAGCCAAGATCAATTCCTAGGACCCGCAGATACGCAGTATTTT
j_gene: TRBJ2-2; d_gene: -; v_gene: TRBV11-2; abundance: -; CDR3aa: CASSLGKTGPTGELFF; CDR3nt: TGTGCCAGCAGCTTAGGGAAGACGGGACCAACCGGGGAGCTGTTTTTT
j_gene: TRBJ1-2; d_gene: TRBD1; v_gene: TRBV29-1; abundance: -; CDR3aa: CSAGDSGGLNGYTF; CDR3nt: TGCAGCGCCGGGGATTCAGGGGGGCTTAATGGCTACACCTTC
j_gene: TRBJ1-6; d_gene: TRBD1; v_gene: TRBV18; abundance: few; CDR3aa: CASSRQGTNSPLHF; CDR3nt: TGTGCCAGCTCACGACAGGGGACTAATTCACCCCTCCACTTT
j_gene: TRBJ1-1; d_gene: -; v_gene: TRBV30; abundance: -; CDR3aa: CAWSSQQGTEAFF; CDR3nt: TGTGCCTGGAGTTCTCAGCAGGGCACTGAAGCTTTCTTT
j_gene: TRBJ1-5; d_gene: -; v_gene: TRBV25-1; abundance: -; CDR3aa: CASRETGRNQPQHF; CDR3nt: TGTGCCAGCAGGGAGACGGGACGGAATCAGCCCCAGCATTTT
j_gene: TRBJ2-1; d_gene: -; v_gene: TRBV5-5; abundance: once; CDR3aa: CASSLEPYNEQFF; CDR3nt: TGTGCCAGCAGCTTGGAGCCCTACAATGAGCAGTTCTTC
j_gene: TRBJ2-1; d_gene: TRBD2; v_gene: TRBV11-2; abundance: -; CDR3aa: CASSRLAGANNEQFF; CDR3nt: TGTGCCAGCAGCCGACTAGCGGGAGCCAACAATGAGCAGTTCTTC
j_gene: TRBJ1-4; d_gene: -; v_gene: TRBV5-1; abundance: -; CDR3aa: CASSLGGGNEKLFF; CDR3nt: TGCGCCAGCAGCTTAGGAGGGGGTAATGAAAAACTGTTTTTT
j_gene: TRBJ1-2; d_gene: -; v_gene: TRBV5-1; abundance: -; CDR3aa: CASTEATGMGYGYTF; CDR3nt: TGCGCCAGCACCGAGGCCACAGGGATGGGCTATGGCTACACCTTC
j_gene: TRBJ2-5; d_gene: -; v_gene: TRBV1; abundance: -; CDR3aa: CTSSEGLTKGETQYF; CDR3nt: TGCACCAGCTCTGAGGGACTAACGAAAGGGGAGACCCAGTACTTC